Reported below is one TCR beta chain. Antigen: not known. The PCR was carried out with 60 Vbeta primers and 13 Jbeta primers. Only in-frame clones appear in the TCRdb table, and some are missing; sequencing was by immunoSEQ multiplex PCR. The sample has roughly 120,000 clones; about 60% are singletons. CDR3 length: 14 residues. V dropped 6 bases and J dropped 1 base, with 10 bases sitting between them. CDR1 and CDR2 from the germline V gene are MDHEN and SYDVKM. The data are from a study of cytomegalovirus exposure and HLA in healthy donors. Findings and caveats of the study: In vitro testing confirmed a few CMV-associated chains as specific for CMV antigens. In a later analysis, TCR beta V- and J-gene trimming showed a link to a missense DCLRE1C variant.

The sequence derives from a woman aged 25 to 39 in good health and CMV-seronegative. The rearrangement links TRBV28 to TRBJ1-3, with D perhaps TRBD1 (5 bases). What was sequenced was PBMCs. CDR3 DNA sequence: TGTGCCAGCAGGGTCGGGGGATCTGGAAACACCATATATTTT. Translated, it gives CASRVGGSGNTIYF. The variable domain in full, with the rest retrieved from reference TRBV28 and TRBJ1-3, is DVKVTQSSRYLVKRTGEKVFLECVQDMDHENMFWYRQDPGLGLRLIYFSYDVKMKEKGDIPEGYSVSREKKERFSLILESASTNQTSMYLCASRVGGSGNTIYFGEGSWLTVV.